This T cell receptor beta chain comes out of a study of blood T cell repertoires in COVID-19. Overall study: Researchers got acute and convalescent COVID-19 samples from the United States, Italy and Spain. From T cells, B-cell-depleted T cells, or PBMCs came the material, which was cDNA or gDNA.

Original data processing: Reference gene primer amplification yielded estimated nucleated cell counts. The repertoire was sequenced with immunoSEQ multiplex PCR; TCRdb's copy has only in-frame clones and lacks some. The V and J calls and clone size are taken from that table; D and trimming were inferred from the DNA. The table lists more than 100,000 clones, 85% to 90% of them singletons. Between the trimmed V and J ends, which lost 0 bases and 5 bases, there was a span of 13 bases. This CDR3 comprises 15 residues. Germline V gene sequence: CDR1 LGHNA, CDR2 YNFKEQ. The chain links TRBV4-2 to TRBJ1-2; D might be TRBD1 (5 bases). Sequenced sample: peripheral blood. This sequence originates from a woman between 70 and 85 years old with acute or convalescent COVID-19. CDR3 in DNA: TGTGCCAGCAGCCAAGATCCGGGGGAGTGGTATGGCTACACCTTC. Encoded protein: CASSQDPGEWYGYTF.